This TCR beta chain stems from a study of T cell responses to AZD1222 COVID-19 vaccine. Regarding the study as a whole: Spike-specific TCR breadth rose after two AZD1222 doses, and depth rose as well.

With respect to this clone: Its antigen is not known.

This CDR3 has 14 residues. CDR1 is SQVTM and CDR2 is ANQGSEA in the germline V gene. Trimming took off 6 bases at V and 0 bases at J, with 12 bases between the two ends. Here immunoSEQ multiplex PCR was the method, and the copy in TCRdb shows in-frame clones only, minus some. The sample contains 120,000 to 150,000 clones, roughly 92% of which appear only once. This TCR came from an adult who received the AZD1222 COVID-19 vaccine. V is TRBV29-1 and J is TRBJ1-3; D ambiguous. The sequences come from peripheral blood, collected 28 days after the second AZD1222 dose. The CDR3: CSVAEFDSGNTIYF. CDR3 in DNA: TGCAGCGTCGCGGAGTTTGACTCTGGAAACACCATATATTTT.